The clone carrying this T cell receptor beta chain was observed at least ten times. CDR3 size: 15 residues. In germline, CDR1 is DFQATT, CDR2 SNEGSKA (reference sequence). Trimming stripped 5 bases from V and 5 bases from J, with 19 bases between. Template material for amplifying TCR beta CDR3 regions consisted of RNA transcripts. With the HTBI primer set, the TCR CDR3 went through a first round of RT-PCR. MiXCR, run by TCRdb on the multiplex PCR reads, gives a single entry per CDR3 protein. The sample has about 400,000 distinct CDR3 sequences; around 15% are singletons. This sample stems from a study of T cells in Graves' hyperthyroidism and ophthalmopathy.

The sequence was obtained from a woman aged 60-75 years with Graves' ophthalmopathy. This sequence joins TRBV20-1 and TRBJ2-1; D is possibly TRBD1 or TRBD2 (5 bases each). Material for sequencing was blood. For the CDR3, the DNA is TGCAGTGCTGGGAAAGTAGACAGCGGCGACAATGAGCAGTTCTTC. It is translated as CSAGKVDSGDNEQFF.